A single TCR beta chain is shown here with its context. Its specificity is unknown. The data derive from a study of blood T cells in healthy people across ages. Study-level results: Donor CMV status was unknown, possibly confounding expanded clonotype changes. Both naive CD4+ cell counts and diversity were greater in long-lived donors than in aged donors.

Germline assignment: CDR1 ENHRY and CDR2 SYGVKD. CDR3 length equals 14 residues. Trimming pared 8 bases from V and 6 bases from J, leaving 16 bases between. Using a J-beta primer mix together with a sample-barcoded 5' primer, a second PCR was run for roughly 6 to 11 cycles. All cDNA molecules were each tagged by a template-switch adaptor with 12 random nucleotides. Using its own MiXCR run on the 5' RACE reads, TCRdb lists one record per CDR3 protein. This sample carries 700,000 to 950,000 distinct CDR3 sequences, around 46% of them seen once, and the ten largest clones take 20% to 25%. The sample taken for sequencing was blood. This sequence originates from a woman aged 55-75 years in good health. V gene TRBV10-3 combines with J gene TRBJ1-4, with D maybe TRBD1 (6 bases). CDR3 region: CAIADRPGYEKLFF. CDR3 coding DNA: TGTGCCATCGCTGACAGGCCCGGGTATGAAAAACTGTTTTTT.